This entry is about one TCR beta chain. The CDR3 contains 14 residues. Germline V CDR1 and CDR2: SGDLS, YYNGEE. V was pared by 6 bases and J by 3 bases, with 6 bases of the junction left unmatched. This sample was taken from a study of patients and donors after allogeneic stem cell transplantation. Using its own MiXCR run on the RT-PCR reads, TCRdb lists one record per CDR3 protein. The sample holds about a million distinct CDR3 sequences; more than 15% are singletons and the top ten take 5.5% to 6.5%. Source material: blood, either unsorted or a sorted T cell fraction (not recorded which). The clonotype comes from a human donor who was either an allogeneic HSCT recipient or a stem cell or donor lymphocyte infusion donor (not recorded which). It is not recorded whose cells these are; they may come from a transplant donor. This rearrangement joins TRBV9 to TRBJ2-1; 7 bases align to TRBD2. In DNA, the CDR3 is TGTGCCAGCACCCCGGCGGGAGTCTACAATGAGCAGTTCTTC. The encoded protein is CASTPAGVYNEQFF. The whole variable domain, remainder taken from reference TRBV9 and TRBJ2-1, is DSGVTQTPKHLITATGQRVTLRCSPRSGDLSVYWYQQSLDQGLQFLIQYYNGEERAKGNILERFSAQQFPDLHSELNLSSLELGDSALYFCASTPAGVYNEQFFGPGTRLTVL.